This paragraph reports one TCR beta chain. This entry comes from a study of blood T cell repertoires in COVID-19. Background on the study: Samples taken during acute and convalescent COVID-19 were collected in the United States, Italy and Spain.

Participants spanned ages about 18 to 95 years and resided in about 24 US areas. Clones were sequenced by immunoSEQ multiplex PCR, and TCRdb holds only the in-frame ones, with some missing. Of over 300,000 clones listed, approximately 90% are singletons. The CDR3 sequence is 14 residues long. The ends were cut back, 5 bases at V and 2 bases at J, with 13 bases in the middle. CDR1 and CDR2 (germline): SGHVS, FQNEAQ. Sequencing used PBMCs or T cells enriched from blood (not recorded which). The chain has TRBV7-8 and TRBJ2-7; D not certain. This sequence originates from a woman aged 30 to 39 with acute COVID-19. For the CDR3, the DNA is TGTGCCAGCAGCCCTGGCATGCCGACCTACGAGCAGTACTTC. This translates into CASSPGMPTYEQYF.